This T cell receptor beta chain was observed in a study of CD8 T cells in Susac syndrome. A quantity of about 0.45 to 1 ug RNA underwent reverse transcription using random hexamers. TCRdb reprocessed the immunoSEQ multiplex PCR reads with MiXCR, giving one entry per CDR3 protein. Of some 260,000 distinct CDR3 sequences in the sample, 85% were seen once. Germline-derived CDR1 and CDR2 are SGHDT and YYEEEE. The CDR3 is made up of 15 amino acids. The trim removed 4 bases at V and 2 bases at J, leaving 7 bases unmatched. The V and J genes are TRBV5-6 and TRBJ2-5; TRBD1 agrees at 8 bases. The sequenced sample was CD8+ T cells from PBMCs. The TCR sequence derives from a human donor with multiple sclerosis. The CDR3 protein is CASSHIDRGQETQYF. The CDR3 DNA reads as TGTGCCAGCAGCCATATCGACAGGGGACAAGAGACCCAGTACTTC.